This entry features one T cell receptor (beta chain) sequence. The CDR3 runs 15 residues. Germline CDR1 and CDR2: SGHRS and YFSETQ. The V gene lost 1 base and the J gene lost 1 base, with 12 bases spanning the gap. The data derive from a study of blood T cell repertoires in COVID-19. Looking at the study overall: Material from acute and convalescent COVID-19 was sourced from the United States, Italy and Spain.

Clones were read by immunoSEQ multiplex PCR, and TCRdb kept only the in-frame ones, dropping some. The table records 20,000 to 25,000 clones, 85% to 90% of them present only once. This rearrangement joins TRBV5-1 to TRBJ2-7; D possibly corresponds to TRBD2 (7 bases). The sample taken for sequencing was peripheral blood. The receptor was derived from a man aged 50 to 60 with active COVID-19. CDR3 loop: CASSLNAGASYEQYF. The CDR3 DNA is TGCGCCAGCAGCTTGAATGCGGGGGCGTCCTACGAGCAGTACTTC.